These T cell receptor beta chains were read from a single sample in a study of OX40 agonist ivuxolimab in advanced cancers. Clones were read by immunoSEQ multiplex PCR, and TCRdb kept only the in-frame ones, dropping some. This table has tens of thousands of clones, roughly 90% appearing once. This specimen was CD4+ or CD8+ T cells sorted from blood, taken in a trial of the OX40 agonist ivuxolimab. All receptors come from an adult with an advanced solid tumor such as melanoma, head and neck, liver or kidney cancer. CDR3s include the opening cysteine and the closing phenylalanine or tryptophan. A D gene is named only where the DNA matches it firmly. Clone size, where shown, is once, few, many, or a class for clones that have expanded.

TRBJ1-1,-,TRBV6-5,-,TGTGCCAGCAGTTACACCGAAGCCACCGAAGCTTTCTTT,CASSYTEATEAFF
TRBJ2-2,-,TRBV29-1,-,TGCAGCGTCGGAACGAACACCGGGGAGCTGTTTTTT,CSVGTNTGELFF
TRBJ1-2,-,TRBV4-3,few,TGCGCCAGCAGCCAAGATTTTGGGGACGGCTACACCTTC,CASSQDFGDGYTF
TRBJ1-1,-,TRBV20-1,medium-sized,TGCAGTGCTTCACACACGGGGGAAGCTTTCTTT,CSASHTGEAFF
TRBJ2-5,-,TRBV12-5,-,TGTGCTAGTGGTCCCCCCCTGCCCGGAATCCAAGAGACCCAGTACTTC,CASGPPLPGIQETQYF
TRBJ2-2,TRBD2,TRBV11-3,once,TGTGCCAGCAGCGCCCAGACTAGCCTGTCCGTCACCGGGGAGCTGTTTTTT,CASSAQTSLSVTGELFF
TRBJ2-2,-,TRBV19,once,TGTGCCGCATCGATAAGGCCCGGGGAGCTGTTTTTT,CAASIRPGELFF
TRBJ2-1,TRBD1,TRBV11-2,-,TGTGCCAGCAGCTTAGATAGGGGCGGCAGGGGGCGAGTTTTCTTC,CASSLDRGGRGRVFF
TRBJ1-2,-,TRBV30,-,TGTGCCTGGAGTGTAGGAGGCAGGGAAATTTATGGCTACACCTTC,CAWSVGGREIYGYTF
TRBJ2-7,-,TRBV7-8,few,TGTGCCAGCAGCCCCTCGGGTTACGAGCAGTACTTC,CASSPSGYEQYF
TRBJ2-1,TRBD2,TRBV7-8,once,TGTGCCAGCAGCGACCCGGGACTAGCGGGGGGAGCCTACAATGAGCAGTTCTTC,CASSDPGLAGGAYNEQFF
TRBJ1-3,-,TRBV5-8,-,TGTGCCAGCAGCTTGTACGGCCTAATCTCTGGAAACACCATATATTTT,CASSLYGLISGNTIYF
TRBJ2-7,TRBD2,TRBV27,-,TGTGCCAGCAGTTTTAGGGGAGGGCCCGGGACTTCACTCTACGAGCAGTACTTC,CASSFRGGPGTSLYEQYF
TRBJ2-3,-,TRBV4-1,-,TGCGCCAGCAGCCATGGTCAGGGGACTACAGATACGCAGTATTTT,CASSHGQGTTDTQYF
TRBJ2-7,TRBD1,TRBV5-1,once,TGCGCCAGCCACGTTAGGGACAGCCTAGCCTACGAGCAGTACTTC,CASHVRDSLAYEQYF
TRBJ1-2,-,TRBV4-2,-,TGTGCCAGCAGCCAAGATCGTGAGAGGGTACAGGGCTACACCTTC,CASSQDRERVQGYTF
TRBJ1-1,-,TRBV11-2,-,TGTGCCAGCAGCCATACGACACTTGAAGCTTTCTTT,CASSHTTLEAFF
TRBJ2-1,TRBD2,TRBV4-1,-,TGCGCCAGCAGGACCCGGCTAGCGGGAGGGCCACTGAATGAGCAGTTCTTC,CASRTRLAGGPLNEQFF
TRBJ1-1,-,TRBV4-3,-,TGCGCCAGCAGCCAAGAAAATCCCCTCATTTTGGGGCCAGAGAGGACTGAAGCTTTCTTT,CASSQENPLILGPERTEAFF
TRBJ2-7,TRBD1,TRBV2,-,TGTGCCAGCAGCGTCGGGACAGTTGACTACGAGCAGTACTTC,CASSVGTVDYEQYF
TRBJ1-1,-,TRBV19,-,TGTGCCAGTAGTATCGAAGGTATGAACACTGAAGCTTTCTTT,CASSIEGMNTEAFF
TRBJ1-1,-,TRBV11-3,-,TGTGCCAGCAGCTCGGGCCCGAGGGGAGCTTTCTTT,CASSSGPRGAFF
TRBJ1-5,-,TRBV5-5,-,TGTGCCAGCAGCCCTGCCGACAGCGTCAATCAGCCCCAGCATTTT,CASSPADSVNQPQHF
TRBJ2-2,-,TRBV9,once,TGTGCCAGCAGCGTAGTTCCGTACGGCGGGGAGCTGTTTTTT,CASSVVPYGGELFF
TRBJ2-5,TRBD1,TRBV13,-,TGTGCCAGCAGCCAGGGGACAGGAGAGCACCAAGAGACCCAGTACTTC,CASSQGTGEHQETQYF
TRBJ1-2,-,TRBV9,medium-sized,TGTGCCAGCAGCACCCGCCACGACGCTCAGGGCTACACCTTC,CASSTRHDAQGYTF
TRBJ2-1,-,TRBV11-3,-,TGTGCCAGCAGCTTAGCGGAGGGGGCCTACAATGAGCAGTTCTTC,CASSLAEGAYNEQFF
TRBJ1-1,-,TRBV19,-,TGTGCCAGTGCCGGGACATACGGCACTGAAGCTTTCTTT,CASAGTYGTEAFF
TRBJ2-2,-,TRBV27,-,TGTGCCAGCAGGATGACAGGGAACACCGGGGAGCTGTTTTTT,CASRMTGNTGELFF
TRBJ1-1,-,TRBV13,-,TGTGCCAGCAGCTCAACCGGGGGTACTGAAGCTTTCTTT,CASSSTGGTEAFF
TRBJ2-2,-,TRBV7-9,-,TGTGCCAGCAGCCCCGGGGGTTACGGGGAGCTGTTTTTT,CASSPGGYGELFF
TRBJ2-3,TRBD2,TRBV7-9,-,TGTGCCAGCAGCCTTCGGACTAGCGGGGCTAGCACAGATACGCAGTATTTT,CASSLRTSGASTDTQYF
TRBJ2-6,TRBD1,TRBV15,-,TGTGCCACCAGCCTTTTTTACAGGGGCCCTGGGGCCAACGTCCTGACTTTC,CATSLFYRGPGANVLTF
TRBJ2-7,TRBD2,TRBV7-6,-,TGTGCCAGCAGCGCAGATAGCGGGGCCCGCCCCTACGAGCAGTACTTC,CASSADSGARPYEQYF
TRBJ2-3,-,TRBV19,-,TGTGCCAGTAGCCCCGGAGGAGGCGATACGCAGTATTTT,CASSPGGGDTQYF
TRBJ1-2,TRBD1,TRBV6-4,-,TGTGCCAGCACCCGACAGGGAGGCTATGGCTACACCTTC,CASTRQGGYGYTF
TRBJ2-1,-,TRBV9,-,TGTGCCAGCAGCCCCGACTCGTCACCTTGGGGGAATGAGCAGTTCTTC,CASSPDSSPWGNEQFF
TRBJ2-5,-,TRBV7-9,-,TGTGCCAGCACCTCTCCTCGACAGGTGGGAGAGACCCAGTACTTC,CASTSPRQVGETQYF
TRBJ1-4,-,TRBV7-9,-,TGTGCCAGCAGCTTAGACAGTTCAGAAAAACTGTTTTTT,CASSLDSSEKLFF
TRBJ2-1,-,TRBV28,-,TGTGCCAGCAGTTTACCCAGGAACTACAATGAGCAGTTCTTC,CASSLPRNYNEQFF
TRBJ2-7,-,TRBV27,-,TGTGCCAGCAGTTCTCGTCGGTTGCGCTCCTACGAGCAGTACTTC,CASSSRRLRSYEQYF
TRBJ2-1,TRBD2,TRBV15,-,TGTGCCACCAGCAGAGCCGGGACTAGCGGGAGTAGCTCCTACAATGAGCAGTTCTTC,CATSRAGTSGSSSYNEQFF
TRBJ1-2,TRBD1,TRBV4-1,-,TGCGCCAGCAGCCCAGGACAGGGGGCGGGCTATGGCTACACCTTC,CASSPGQGAGYGYTF
TRBJ1-2,-,TRBV19,-,TGTGCCAGTAGTATGGGACAATTCTTGTATGGCTACACCTTC,CASSMGQFLYGYTF
TRBJ1-1,-,TRBV7-9,few,TGTGCCAGCAGCTGGTATGAAGCTTTCTTT,CASSWYEAFF
TRBJ2-7,-,TRBV13,once,TGTGCCAGCAGCTCCCGGCGGGTATACGAGCAGTACTTC,CASSSRRVYEQYF
TRBJ2-5,TRBD2,TRBV11-1,-,TGTGCCAGCAGCCCAAGGCGACTAGCGGGAGAGACCCAGTACTTC,CASSPRRLAGETQYF
TRBJ2-7,-,TRBV7-9,-,TGTGCCAGCAGCTTAGGGGGCATCCCCGAGCAGTACTTC,CASSLGGIPEQYF
TRBJ2-7,TRBD2,TRBV2,-,TGTGCCAGCACCATAGCGGGAGAAGGGTGGTACGAGCAGTACTTC,CASTIAGEGWYEQYF
TRBJ1-6,-,TRBV23-1,-,TGCGCCAGCGGAGGGGCAGTTGCGGACTCACCCCTCCACTTT,CASGGAVADSPLHF
TRBJ2-3,TRBD2,TRBV25-1,once,TGTGCCAGCAGTGACGGCGGGAGGGCCTCAGATACGCAGTATTTT,CASSDGGRASDTQYF
TRBJ2-2,-,TRBV6-6,-,TGTGCCAGCAGTTACCTCGACACCGGGGAGCTGTTTTTT,CASSYLDTGELFF
TRBJ2-3,TRBD2,TRBV29-1,-,TGCAGCGTTGAAGGGGGACTAGCGGGTGATACGCAGTATTTT,CSVEGGLAGDTQYF
TRBJ2-3,-,TRBV4-3,-,TGCGCCAGCAGCCAAGCAGGGGATACGCAGTATTTT,CASSQAGDTQYF
TRBJ1-1,-,TRBV7-2,-,TGTGCCAGCAGCTTAGCAGGGAACACTGAAGCTTTCTTT,CASSLAGNTEAFF
TRBJ2-1,-,TRBV5-6,-,TGTGCCAGCAGCTGGGACATATACAATGAGCAGTTCTTC,CASSWDIYNEQFF
TRBJ2-1,-,TRBV7-6,-,TGTGCCAGCAGCGCAGAAAGGGGCGGGACCAATGAGCAGTTCTTC,CASSAERGGTNEQFF
TRBJ1-1,-,TRBV5-5,-,TGTGCCAGCAGCTCCAGGGGAGGCACTGAAGCTTTCTTT,CASSSRGGTEAFF